What follows is one T cell receptor beta chain and its context. Authors' processing steps: Reference gene primer amplification gave estimated nucleated cell counts. Assay: immunoSEQ multiplex PCR; the TCRdb copy retains only in-frame clones and omits some. That table is the source of V, J and clone size, and D and trimming were worked out from the DNA. In the table there are 200,000 to 250,000 clones, more than 65% of which are singletons. The entry originates in a study of blood T cell repertoires in COVID-19. Overall study context: The origin of the acute and convalescent COVID-19 samples was the United States, Italy and Spain. In each case, the material was cDNA or gDNA derived from T cells, B-cell-depleted T cells, or PBMCs.

The CDR3 is 18 amino acids. The chain combines TRBV1 with TRBJ2-5; the table's D call TRBD2 went unverified against the DNA. TRBV1 is an annotated pseudogene. The source of this sequence is a woman of 80 years or more with acute or convalescent COVID-19. Sequencing input: peripheral blood. CDR3 sequence reads: CTSSQGGLAGGRQETQYF. CDR3 DNA: TGCACCAGCAGCCAAGGGGGACTAGCGGGGGGTCGACAAGAGACCCAGTACTTC.